This T cell receptor (beta chain) was recorded in a study of cytomegalovirus exposure and HLA in healthy donors. The donors belonged to the roughly 120-subject validation cohort, separate from the roughly 650-subject first cohort. TCRdb's copy holds only in-frame clones and misses some; the assay was immunoSEQ multiplex PCR. The sample shows 200,000 to 300,000 clones, around nine tenths of them seen only once. This TCR derives from a man between 18 and 35 years old in good health and CMV-seronegative. Sequencing input: PBMCs.

CDR3 DNA sequence: TGTGCCAGCAGGGGACAGATGGCTAATGAAAAACTGTTTTTT. Its protein product is CASRGQMANEKLFF. The V gene is TRBV28, the J gene TRBJ1-4; 7 bases are shared with TRBD1. The CDR3 runs to 14 residues. The J segment lost 3 bases and the V segment lost 6 bases, leaving 4 bases of the junction unmatched. Per the germline V gene, CDR1 is MDHEN and CDR2 is SYDVKM. The full variable domain, its missing parts supplied by reference TRBV28 and TRBJ1-4, is DVKVTQSSRYLVKRTGEKVFLECVQDMDHENMFWYRQDPGLGLRLIYFSYDVKMKEKGDIPEGYSVSREKKERFSLILESASTNQTSMYLCASRGQMANEKLFFGSGTQLSVL.